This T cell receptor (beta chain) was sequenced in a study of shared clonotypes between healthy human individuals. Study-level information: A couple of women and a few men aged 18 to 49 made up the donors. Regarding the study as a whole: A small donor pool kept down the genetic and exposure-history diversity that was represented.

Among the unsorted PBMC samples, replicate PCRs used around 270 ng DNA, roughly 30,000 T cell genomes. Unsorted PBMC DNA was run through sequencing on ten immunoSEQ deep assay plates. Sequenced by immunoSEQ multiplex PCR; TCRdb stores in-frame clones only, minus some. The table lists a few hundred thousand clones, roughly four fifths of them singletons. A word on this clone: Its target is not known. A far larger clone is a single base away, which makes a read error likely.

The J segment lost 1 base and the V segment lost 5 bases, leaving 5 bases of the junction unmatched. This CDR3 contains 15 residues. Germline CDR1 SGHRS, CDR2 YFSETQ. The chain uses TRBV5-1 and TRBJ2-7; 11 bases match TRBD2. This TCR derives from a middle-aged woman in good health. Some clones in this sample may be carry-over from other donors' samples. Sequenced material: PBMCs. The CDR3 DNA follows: TGCGCCAGCAGTACTAGCGGGAGTAAATCCTACGAGCAGTACTTC. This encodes CASSTSGSKSYEQYF. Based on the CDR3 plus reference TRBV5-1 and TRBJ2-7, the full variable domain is KAGVTQTPRYLIKTRGQQVTLSCSPISGHRSVSWYQQTPGQGLQFLFEYFSETQRNKGNFPGRFSGRQFSNSRSEMNVSTLELGDSALYLCASSTSGSKSYEQYFGPGTRLTVT.